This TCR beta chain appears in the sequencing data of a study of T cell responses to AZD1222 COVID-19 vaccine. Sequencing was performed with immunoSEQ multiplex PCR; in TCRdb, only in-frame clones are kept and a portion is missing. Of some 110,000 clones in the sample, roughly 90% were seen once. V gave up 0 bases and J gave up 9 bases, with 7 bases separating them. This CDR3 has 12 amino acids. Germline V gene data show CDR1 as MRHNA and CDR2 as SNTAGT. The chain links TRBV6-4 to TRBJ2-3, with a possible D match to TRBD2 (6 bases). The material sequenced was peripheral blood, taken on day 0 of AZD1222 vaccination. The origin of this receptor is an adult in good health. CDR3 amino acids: CASSDSGRTQYF. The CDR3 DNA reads TGTGCCAGCAGTGACTCGGGGAGGACGCAGTATTTT.